This TCR beta chain comes out of a study of technical replicates of blood from several donors. This table comes from immunoSEQ multiplex PCR, and its TCRdb copy is limited to in-frame clones, with some not included. The sample contains about 70,000 clones, roughly 94% of which appear only once. The V gene end was trimmed by 5 bases and the J gene end by 7 bases; junction bases not matched to a gene: 9. CDR1 is MNHEY and CDR2 is SMNVEV in the germline V gene (reference sequence). This CDR3 region has 15 residues. The material sequenced was T cells isolated from PBMCs. The sequence was obtained from a human donor in good health. The chain recombines TRBV27 with TRBJ1-4, with 8 bases fitting TRBD1. The CDR3 is CASSKLDRGFEKLFF. DNA of the CDR3: TGTGCCAGCAGTAAACTCGACAGGGGATTTGAAAAACTGTTTTTT.